The 2 T cell receptor beta chains below were found in one sample sequenced in a study of human T cells and chemical hapten exposure. Time point meaning: pre-sensitization, week 0. Treatment: therapeutic diphenylcyclopropenone sensitization with weekly scalp DPC. TCRdb processed the RACE reads anew with MiXCR; each CDR3 protein has one entry. The table has more than 250,000 distinct CDR3 sequences, approximately 8% seen once; the top ten hold roughly 1.2%. Sequencing was performed on whole blood, taken in connection with sensitization to the hapten diphenylcyclopropenone (DPC). All receptors come from a young man with alopecia areata. Some clones in this sample may be carry-over from other donors' samples.

This clonotype was observed a few times. The chain links TRBV5-6 to TRBJ2-7; no clear D gene. Germline lookup yields CDR1 SGHDT and CDR2 YYEEEE. This CDR3 has 14 amino acids. V was trimmed by 4 bases and J by 0 bases, leaving 11 bases between them. The CDR3 loop is CASSPGYLSYEQYF. CDR3 bases: TGTGCCAGCAGCCCGGGCTACCTCTCCTACGAGCAGTACTTC.

The chain combines TRBV11-2 with TRBJ2-7; possibly TRBD1 or TRBD2 for D (6 bases each). The germline V gene has CDR1 SGHAT and CDR2 FQNNGV. The CDR3 spans 17 residues. V lost 6 bases to trimming and J lost 0 bases, with 21 bases between them. This chain's CDR3 is CASSRPVRGRLSYEQYF. The DNA of the CDR3 is TGTGCCAGCAGTCGACCCGTCCGGGGGCGCCTCTCCTACGAGCAGTACTTC.